Presented here are 28 T cell receptor beta chains from one specimen sequenced in a study of cytomegalovirus exposure and HLA in healthy donors. Researchers ran the PCR with 60 Vbeta and 13 Jbeta primers. Measured with immunoSEQ multiplex PCR; TCRdb has only the in-frame clones, and not every one. This sample carries 40,000 to 45,000 clones, around 60% of them seen once, and the ten largest clones take roughly 9.4%. Sequenced material: PBMCs. These receptors all come from a human donor in good health.

The chain combines TRBV5-4 with TRBJ2-7; 8 positions agree with TRBD1. Germline-derived CDR1 and CDR2 are SGHNT and YYREEE (reference sequence). CDR3 length: 17 residues. With V trimmed by 0 bases and J by 0 bases, 8 bases remained unmatched. CDR3 coding DNA: TGTGCCAGCAGCTTGGAGTCAACCAGGGGGCTCTCCTACGAGCAGTACTTC. Translating it yields CASSLESTRGLSYEQYF.

V is TRBV30 and J is TRBJ2-3, with a weak D call TRBD1 (7 bases). This CDR3 region has 14 residues. In germline, CDR1 is GTSNPN, CDR2 SVGIG (reference sequence). Trimming removed 0 bases from V and 5 bases from J, with 12 bases in between. The CDR3 DNA reads TGTGCCTGGAGTGTCAGGGGGGCCAAAGATACGCAGTATTTT. Translation: CAWSVRGAKDTQYF.

This clone appeared a few times. The V and J genes are TRBV30 and TRBJ1-5; TRBD1 aligns across 9 bases. The germline V gene has CDR1 GTSNPN and CDR2 SVGIG (reference sequence). This CDR3 has 15 amino acids. Trimming took 2 bases from V and 4 from J; bases not matched to a gene: 6. Written as DNA, the CDR3 is TGTGCCTGGAGTTTGTTAGGACAGGGGAATCAGCCCCAGCATTTT. It is translated as CAWSLLGQGNQPQHF. Full variable domain (missing parts from reference TRBV30 and TRBJ1-5): SQTIHQWPATLVQPVGSPLSLECTVEGTSNPNLYWYRQAAGRGLQLLFYSVGIGQISSEVPQNLSASRPQDRQFILSSKKLLLSDSGFYLCAWSLLGQGNQPQHFGDGTRLSIL.

This chain links TRBV28 with TRBJ1-2; a possible D gene is TRBD1 (5 bases). This CDR3 comprises 14 residues. Germline CDR1 and CDR2: MDHEN and SYDVKM. V shed 4 bases and J shed 5 bases, with 14 bases lying between them. CDR3 sequence (DNA): TGTGCCAGCAGTTACCCTGGACAACCGTATGGCTACACCTTC. Its translation is CASSYPGQPYGYTF.

This clone was counted only a few times. The gene calls are TRBV5-4 and TRBJ2-4; the match to TRBD1 covers 9 bases. The V and J ends lost 3 bases and 2 bases, in that order; junction bases with no gene match: 6. Germline CDR1 SGHNT, CDR2 YYREEE (reference sequence). This CDR3 has 16 amino acids. DNA of the CDR3: TGTGCCAGCAGCTCACCGGGACAGGGTACCAAAAACATTCAGTACTTC. Its translation: CASSSPGQGTKNIQYF.

V is TRBV4-1 and J is TRBJ2-1; 15 positions match TRBD2. J lost 6 bases, V lost 0 bases, and 9 bases had no gene match. CDR1 is MGHRA, CDR2 YSYEKL, per germline. The CDR3 is made up of 19 amino acids. Written as DNA, the CDR3 is TGCGCCAGCAGCCAAGAACCCGGGACTAGCGGGGGGTTGGTCAATGAGCAGTTCTTC. Protein sequence: CASSQEPGTSGGLVNEQFF.

The chain carries TRBV6-4 and TRBJ2-1, with D maybe TRBD1 (7 bases). V lost 2 bases to trimming and J lost 6 bases, with 14 bases between them. CDR1 is MRHNA and CDR2 is SNTAGT in the germline V gene. The CDR3 has 15 residues. The CDR3 sequence: CASSDGGGPGNEQFF. In DNA form, the CDR3 reads TGTGCCAGCAGTGACGGAGGGGGCCCGGGCAATGAGCAGTTCTTC.

The chain joins TRBV6-1 to TRBJ1-1; possibly TRBD1 for D (6 bases). The CDR3 is 12 residues long. The V gene lost 6 bases and the J gene lost 5 bases, with 10 bases spanning the gap. The V gene's germline CDR1 is MNHNS and CDR2 SASEGT. In DNA, the CDR3 is TGTGCCAGCAGGACAGGAAGGACTGAAGCTTTCTTT. It encodes CASRTGRTEAFF.

This clone was counted only a few times. This chain uses TRBV27 with TRBJ2-2; possible D gene TRBD2, 6 bases. The CDR3 is 13 amino acids. Germline CDR1 is MNHEY and CDR2 is SMNVEV (reference sequence). V lost 8 bases and J lost 7, with 14 bases in between. The CDR3 sequence is CASAHGGVGELFF. The CDR3 DNA sequence: TGTGCCAGCGCCCACGGCGGGGTCGGGGAGCTGTTTTTT.

This clone was found a few times. The chain couples TRBV2 to TRBJ1-2, with D unclear. V was shortened by 7 bases and J by 3 bases, with 12 bases between the two germline ends. The CDR3 totals 13 residues. Per germline, CDR1 SNHLY and CDR2 FYNNEI. CDR3 sequence reads: CASTTGGYYGYTF. As DNA, the CDR3 is TGTGCCAGCACCACTGGTGGTTACTATGGCTACACCTTC.

This clone was detected once. The V gene is TRBV4-1, the J gene TRBJ1-5, with D possibly being TRBD1 (5 bases). The CDR3 covers 16 residues. V shed 4 bases and J shed 4 bases, with 17 bases lying between them. CDR1 and CDR2 (germline): MGHRA, YSYEKL. The CDR3 here is CASSPWGRAGNQPQHF. In DNA, the CDR3 is TGCGCCAGCAGCCCGTGGGGCAGGGCGGGAAATCAGCCCCAGCATTTT.

The V call is TRBV4-2, the J call TRBJ1-4; 7 bases are shared with TRBD1. Trimming removed 2 bases from V and 2 bases from J; junction bases left unmatched: 5. The CDR3 has 16 amino acids. From germline, CDR1 is LGHNA and CDR2 YNFKEQ. DNA for the CDR3: TGTGCCAGCAGCCAATTGACAGGGTACACTAATGAAAAACTGTTTTTT. This codes for CASSQLTGYTNEKLFF.

This clone was seen once. This chain links TRBV9 with TRBJ1-1; TRBD1 might be the D (6 bases). With 2 bases removed from V and 2 bases from J, the gap between germline ends came to 10 bases. Germline values: CDR1 SGDLS, CDR2 YYNGEE. The CDR3 loop spans 14 amino acids. The CDR3 DNA sequence: TGTGCCAGCAGCGTGGCAGGGGCTAACACTGAAGCTTTCTTT. Translating gives CASSVAGANTEAFF.

This sequence joins TRBV15 and TRBJ1-5; D is ambiguous. There are 14 residues in the CDR3. CDR1 is LNHNV and CDR2 is YYDKDF in the germline V gene (reference sequence). The ends were cut back, 0 bases at V and 5 bases at J, with 8 bases in the middle. In DNA, the CDR3 is TGTGCCACCAGCAGAGATCGGAGGTATCAGCCCCAGCATTTT. Its translation is CATSRDRRYQPQHF.

The chain carries TRBV4-1 and TRBJ1-1; 10 bases fit TRBD1. After removal of 1 base from V and 6 bases from J, the junction contained 5 bases not matched to a gene. CDR3 size: 15 residues. CDR1 is MGHRA and CDR2 is YSYEKL in the germline V gene. The DNA for the CDR3 is TGCGCCAGCAGCCAAGGGCTCGGGACAGGGGCTGAAGCTTTCTTT. The encoded protein is CASSQGLGTGAEAFF.

The chain couples TRBV6-5 to TRBJ1-2; possibly TRBD1 for D (6 bases). The germline CDR1 and CDR2 sequences are MNHEY and SVGAGI. Trimming left V 6 bases short and J 8 bases short, with 13 bases between. This CDR3 is 12 amino acids long. Here the CDR3 reads CASSRVGGGYTF. In DNA, the CDR3 is TGTGCCAGCAGCCGAGTAGGGGGAGGCTACACCTTC.

The rearrangement links TRBV2 to TRBJ1-6; 7 bases fit TRBD1. This CDR3 has 15 residues. Germline CDR1 is SNHLY and CDR2 is FYNNEI. The trim removed 2 bases at V and 10 bases at J, leaving 8 bases unmatched. This CDR3 is CASSERRGENSPLHF. CDR3 DNA sequence: TGTGCCAGCAGTGAACGCAGGGGGGAAAACTCACCCCTCCACTTT.

This chain joins TRBV7-2 and TRBJ2-5, with TRBD1 as a possible D gene (6 bases). The CDR3 spans 16 residues. The germline V and J ends were trimmed by 5 bases and 2 bases, with 18 bases remaining between them. CDR1 SGHTA and CDR2 FQGNSA come from the germline V gene. The CDR3 DNA sequence: TGTGCCAGCAGCGTGGACAGCCTTAGGGGACAAGAGACCCAGTACTTC. Translated: CASSVDSLRGQETQYF.

The CDR3 region is CASRPNRGGEETQYF. Here the CDR3 DNA reads TGTGCCAGCAGACCAAACCGGGGCGGGGAAGAGACCCAGTACTTC. The chain recombines TRBV28 with TRBJ2-5; tentatively, D is TRBD2 (6 bases). Germline-derived CDR1 and CDR2 are MDHEN and SYDVKM. Trimming pared 6 bases from V and 3 bases from J, leaving 17 bases between. This CDR3 comprises 15 residues.

V is TRBV7-9 and J is TRBJ1-1; 8 bases are a match to TRBD1. From germline, CDR1 is SEHNR and CDR2 FQNEAQ (reference sequence). This CDR3 has 18 amino acids. J lost 4 bases, V lost 3 bases, and 16 bases had no gene match. The CDR3 nucleotides are TGTGCCAGCAGCTTTCAGGGGGCCCAATTGAGGGGACCCACTGAAGCTTTCTTT. Its translation: CASSFQGAQLRGPTEAFF.

This clone was recorded a few times. J is TRBJ1-1 and V is TRBV7-3; a weak D match, TRBD1 (6 bases). The CDR3 sequence is 14 residues long. Trimming took off 5 bases at V and 5 bases at J, with 15 bases between the two ends. Germline CDR1 is SGHTA and CDR2 is FQGTGA. CDR3 bases: TGTGCCAGCAGCCCCGGGGGGGCTTGGACTGAAGCTTTCTTT. Protein sequence: CASSPGGAWTEAFF.

The CDR3 spells CASSLDWTGKNNEQFF. The CDR3 DNA sequence: TGCGCCAGCAGCTTAGATTGGACAGGGAAGAACAATGAGCAGTTCTTC. The chain uses TRBV5-1 and TRBJ2-1; 8 bases are shared with TRBD1. Germline values: CDR1 SGHRS, CDR2 YFSETQ. This CDR3 has 16 residues. Losses at the gene ends were 2 bases for V and 5 bases for J; bases not matched to a gene: 9.

The rearrangement links TRBV5-1 to TRBJ1-5; the match to TRBD1 covers 7 bases. This CDR3 has 14 residues. The V segment lost 3 bases and the J segment 3 bases; nucleotides outside the gene matches: 3. In germline, CDR1 is SGHRS, CDR2 YFSETQ. The chain's CDR3 is CASSSTGVNQPQHF. The DNA of the CDR3 is TGCGCCAGCAGCTCAACAGGGGTCAATCAGCCCCAGCATTTT. The complete variable domain, with remaining parts taken from reference TRBV5-1 and TRBJ1-5, reads KAGVTQTPRYLIKTRGQQVTLSCSPISGHRSVSWYQQTPGQGLQFLFEYFSETQRNKGNFPGRFSGRQFSNSRSEMNVSTLELGDSALYLCASSSTGVNQPQHFGDGTRLSIL.

The genes are TRBV7-2 and TRBJ1-5, with a tentative D call TRBD1 (6 bases). The CDR3 has 14 residues. V was pared by 4 bases and J by 7 bases, with 14 bases between. Germline CDR1 SGHTA, CDR2 FQGNSA. The DNA of the CDR3 is TGTGCCAGCAGCTCCCAGGGGTCTGGCCAGCCCCAGCATTTT. Protein: CASSSQGSGQPQHF.

This chain joins TRBV5-4 and TRBJ2-3, with TRBD2 as a possible D gene (5 bases). This CDR3 has 12 residues. V was trimmed by 2 bases and J by 6 bases, leaving 7 bases between them. Looked up from germline, CDR1 is SGHNT and CDR2 is YYREEE (reference sequence). This CDR3 is CASSFSVDTQYF. DNA for the CDR3: TGTGCCAGCAGCTTTAGCGTCGATACGCAGTATTTT. Drawing the rest from reference TRBV5-4 and TRBJ2-3, the complete variable domain is ETGVTQSPTHLIKTRGQQVTLRCSSQSGHNTVSWYQQALGQGPQFIFQYYREEENGRGNFPPRFSGLQFPNYSSELNVNALELDDSALYLCASSFSVDTQYFGPGTRLTVL.

The V gene is TRBV30, the J gene TRBJ1-5; 9 bases agree with TRBD1. This CDR3 region has 15 residues. Germline assignment: CDR1 GTSNPN and CDR2 SVGIG (reference sequence). V lost 3 bases, J lost 7 bases, and 10 bases stayed unmatched. The CDR3 reads CAWSNRDRVRQPQHF. In DNA, the CDR3 is TGTGCCTGGAGCAACCGGGACAGGGTGAGGCAGCCCCAGCATTTT.

This clone turned up a few times. The chain links TRBV4-2 to TRBJ2-3, with D possibly being TRBD2 (6 bases). The CDR3 covers 16 residues. Trimming left V 1 base short and J 7 bases short, with 18 bases between. The germline CDR1 and CDR2 sequences are LGHNA and YNFKEQ. The CDR3 sequence is CASSQARLGQKNTQYF. In DNA form, the CDR3 reads TGTGCCAGCAGCCAAGCCCGACTAGGCCAAAAGAATACGCAGTATTTT.

With regard to this clone: In the same sample, other DNA sequences code for this CDR3. The genes are TRBV5-1 and TRBJ2-5; D gene uncertain. Germline V CDR1 and CDR2: SGHRS, YFSETQ. The CDR3 runs 12 residues. Trimming took 0 bases from V and 4 from J, leaving 4 bases between them. This CDR3 is CASSLAGETQYF. In nucleotides, the CDR3 is TGCGCCAGCAGCTTGGCCGGAGAGACCCAGTACTTC. The whole variable domain, remainder taken from reference TRBV5-1 and TRBJ2-5, is KAGVTQTPRYLIKTRGQQVTLSCSPISGHRSVSWYQQTPGQGLQFLFEYFSETQRNKGNFPGRFSGRQFSNSRSEMNVSTLELGDSALYLCASSLAGETQYFGPGTRLLVL.